The 28 T cell receptor beta chains given below trace back to one sample, sequenced in a study of T cells in Graves' hyperthyroidism and ophthalmopathy. The investigators amplified TCR beta CDR3 regions from RNA transcripts. HTBI primers were used for first-round RT-PCR of the TCR CDR3. TCRdb reanalysed the multiplex PCR reads using MiXCR and keeps one entry per CDR3 protein. This sample carries roughly 170,000 distinct CDR3 sequences, about 9% of them seen once, and the ten largest clones take roughly 23%. Input material: blood. These receptors were obtained from a woman in her late teens or twenties with Graves' hyperthyroidism that later progressed to Graves' ophthalmopathy.

This clonotype was counted many times. The genes are TRBV30 and TRBJ1-1, with TRBD1 identical over 7 bases. V dropped 0 bases and J dropped 6; count of bases not matched to a gene: 7. CDR3 length equals 14 residues. Looked up from germline, CDR1 is GTSNPN and CDR2 is SVGIG (reference sequence). Here the CDR3 reads CAWSVLNRGAEAFF. The CDR3 DNA reads TGTGCCTGGAGTGTACTTAACAGGGGAGCTGAAGCTTTCTTT. Filled out from reference TRBV30 and TRBJ1-1, the complete variable domain reads SQTIHQWPATLVQPVGSPLSLECTVEGTSNPNLYWYRQAAGRGLQLLFYSVGIGQISSEVPQNLSASRPQDRQFILSSKKLLLSDSGFYLCAWSVLNRGAEAFFGQGTRLTVV.

This clonotype is categorized as medium-sized (0.01 to 0.1%). The J gene is TRBJ1-1, the V gene TRBV2; D may be TRBD1 (5 bases). V lost 6 bases and J lost 1, with 18 bases in between. The germline V gene has CDR1 SNHLY and CDR2 FYNNEI. The CDR3 loop spans 16 amino acids. The CDR3 is CASRPPPGRRNTEAFF. For the CDR3, the DNA is TGTGCCAGCAGGCCACCACCGGGACGACGGAACACTGAAGCTTTCTTT.

In this sample, this clonotype turned up many times. This sequence joins TRBV28 and TRBJ1-6; TRBD1 matches at 9 bases. The J segment lost 10 bases and the V segment lost 6 bases, leaving 4 bases of the junction unmatched. Looked up from germline, CDR1 is MDHEN and CDR2 is SYDVKM. The CDR3 length is 13 residues. CDR3 sequence reads: CASRWDRVSPLHF. CDR3 DNA sequence: TGTGCCAGCAGATGGGACAGGGTCTCACCCCTCCACTTT.

This clonotype was recorded many times. The chain links TRBV7-6 to TRBJ1-1; D is unclear. The CDR3 contains 14 residues. Germline-derived CDR1 and CDR2 are SGHVS and FNYEAQ. V dropped 1 base and J dropped 1 base, with 7 bases sitting between them. This chain's CDR3 is CASSLEGKNTEAFF. CDR3 nucleotide sequence: TGTGCCAGCAGCTTAGAAGGGAAGAACACTGAAGCTTTCTTT.

V and J are TRBV9 and TRBJ2-1; D perhaps matches TRBD2 (5 bases). CDR3 length equals 13 residues. The V and J ends lost 2 bases and 10 bases respectively, with 13 bases between them. Germline CDR1 and CDR2: SGDLS and YYNGEE. For the CDR3, the DNA is TGTGCCAGCAGCGTTTCTGTTAGCGAGGAGCAGTTCTTC. Protein product: CASSVSVSEEQFF. Using reference TRBV9 and TRBJ2-1 for the parts outside the CDR3, the full variable domain is DSGVTQTPKHLITATGQRVTLRCSPRSGDLSVYWYQQSLDQGLQFLIQYYNGEERAKGNILERFSAQQFPDLHSELNLSSLELGDSALYFCASSVSVSEEQFFGPGTRLTVL.

This clonotype has only one observation. The V call is TRBV10-3, the J call TRBJ2-7, with a weak D call TRBD2 (7 bases). Trimming removed 0 bases at V and 4 bases at J, with 16 bases between. Germline lookup yields CDR1 ENHRY and CDR2 SYGVKD. The CDR3 is 16 residues long. The CDR3 region has the DNA TGTGCCATCAGTGAGTCAAGGGTAGGGGGGGGGTACGAGCAGTACTTC. It specifies CAISESRVGGGYEQYF.

The table lists this clonotype with many counts. This chain uses TRBV4-1 with TRBJ2-1, with 7 bases that match TRBD2. The CDR3 totals 17 residues. J was trimmed by 0 bases and V by 1 base; bases with no gene match: 6. Per the germline V gene, CDR1 is MGHRA and CDR2 is YSYEKL. In DNA form, the CDR3 reads TGCGCCAGCAGCCAAGCCCAGCGGGGAAGCTCCTACAATGAGCAGTTCTTC. Protein: CASSQAQRGSSYNEQFF.

The V call is TRBV12-3 or TRBV12-4, the J call TRBJ2-2; no clear D. Trimming took off 6 bases at V and 6 bases at J, with 5 bases between the two ends. The CDR3 has 11 residues. For the CDR3, the DNA is TGTGCCAGCAGGGTTTCCGGGGAGCTGTTTTTT. This translates into CASRVSGELFF.

The chain combines TRBV19 with TRBJ1-2; D call uncertain. V lost 0 bases and J 6 bases, leaving 14 bases between the germline ends. The CDR3 runs to 15 residues. The germline V gene has CDR1 LNHDA and CDR2 SQIVND (reference sequence). CDR3 in amino acids: CASSIDRLSKNGYTF. CDR3 nucleotide sequence: TGTGCCAGTAGTATAGATCGGCTCAGTAAGAATGGCTACACCTTC.

The table lists this clonotype with a few counts. The chain couples TRBV9 to TRBJ1-2, with D perhaps TRBD1 (6 bases). The CDR3 extends over 15 amino acids. The V gene lost 1 base and the J gene lost 6 bases, with 16 bases spanning the gap. The germline CDR1 and CDR2 sequences are SGDLS and YYNGEE. The CDR3: CASSVSFRGLDGYTF. The CDR3 coding sequence is TGTGCCAGCAGCGTATCGTTCAGGGGTCTAGATGGCTACACCTTC.

This clonotype was recorded many times. This chain links TRBV4-1 with TRBJ2-7; 7 bases are shared with TRBD2. Germline V CDR1 and CDR2: MGHRA, YSYEKL. The CDR3 runs 15 residues. With 2 bases clipped from V and 1 base from J, the junction kept 5 bases outside the gene matches. The DNA for the CDR3 is TGCGCCAGCAGCCAACGGCTAGCGGTTTCCTACGAGCAGTACTTC. Protein: CASSQRLAVSYEQYF.

This clonotype was recorded many times. The rearrangement uses TRBV20-1 and TRBJ1-6; TRBD1 aligns across 10 bases. J lost 9 bases, V lost 5 bases, and 10 bases had no gene match. Germline CDR1 and CDR2: DFQATT and SNEGSKA (reference sequence). This CDR3 has 15 amino acids. The CDR3 coding sequence is TGCAGTGCTCGGGACAGGGGCGGGATGGGTTCACCCCTCCACTTT. As protein: CSARDRGGMGSPLHF.

This clonotype showed up many times. J is TRBJ2-3 and V is TRBV27; 10 nucleotides align to TRBD2. The CDR3 runs 19 residues. Trimming removed 3 bases from V and 2 bases from J; junction bases left unmatched: 14. Germline lookup yields CDR1 MNHEY and CDR2 SMNVEV (reference sequence). The CDR3 bases are TGTGCCAGCAGTTTGTTTAGCGGGGGGCCCCTTGTTTACACAGATACGCAGTATTTT. Its translation is CASSLFSGGPLVYTDTQYF.

V usage is TRBV19 and J usage is TRBJ1-4; a weak D match, TRBD1 (6 bases). This CDR3 region has 16 residues. V was pared by 4 bases and J by 6 bases, with 18 bases between. The germline CDR1 and CDR2 sequences are LNHDA and SQIVND (reference sequence). Here the CDR3 reads CASSSSGTSRYEKLFF. The CDR3, as DNA: TGTGCCAGTAGTAGCTCCGGGACATCACGCTATGAAAAACTGTTTTTT.

A few counts support this clonotype. V usage is TRBV6-1 and J usage is TRBJ2-7; 7 nucleotides line up with TRBD2. Germline CDR1 is MNHNS and CDR2 is SASEGT. The CDR3 is 16 amino acids. The trim removed 6 bases at V and 3 bases at J, leaving 14 bases unmatched. CDR3 residues: CASRPLRLAGYYEQYF. The DNA of the CDR3 is TGTGCCAGCAGACCCCTCAGACTAGCAGGGTACTACGAGCAGTACTTC.

This clonotype has ten or more counts. The junction does not match germline at one end; this may be a read error. The V call is TRBV5-1, the J call TRBJ2-7; D is uncertain. The length of the CDR3 is 15 residues. Germline CDR1 reads SGHRS; CDR2 reads YFSETQ. CDR3 bases: TGTGCCAGCAGCTTAGTGGGCGGCAGCTCCTACGAGCAGTACTTC. Translating gives CASSLVGGSSYEQYF.

This clonotype has a count of ten or more. The rearrangement links TRBV6-1 to TRBJ2-7; D assignment may be TRBD1 or TRBD2 (6 bases each). Germline lookup yields CDR1 MNHNS and CDR2 SASEGT. The CDR3 spans 14 residues. The ends were cut back, 6 bases at V and 6 bases at J, with 18 bases in the middle. CDR3 region: CASRTRGESGEQYF. CDR3 DNA: TGTGCCAGCAGAACGAGGGGGGAGTCCGGCGAGCAGTACTTC.

The table lists this clonotype with many counts. The chain carries TRBV7-6 and TRBJ1-1; D gene uncertain. The V gene's germline CDR1 is SGHVS and CDR2 FNYEAQ. The V and J ends lost 5 bases and 4 bases respectively, with 20 bases between them. This CDR3 spans 16 amino acids. The CDR3 spells CASSPSAGGVSTEAFF. CDR3 DNA sequence: TGTGCCAGCAGCCCCAGCGCGGGAGGTGTGAGCACTGAAGCTTTCTTT.

Sample share makes this clonotype medium-sized. The V and J genes are TRBV30 and TRBJ1-1; the D gene is possibly TRBD1 (5 bases). Germline CDR1 and CDR2: GTSNPN and SVGIG (reference sequence). Trimming took 4 bases from V and 8 from J, leaving 20 bases between them. This CDR3 is built from 14 residues. This CDR3 is CAWNPRTSPLEAFF. Here the CDR3 DNA reads TGTGCCTGGAATCCCCGGACATCGCCCTTAGAAGCTTTCTTT. The full variable domain, its missing parts supplied by reference TRBV30 and TRBJ1-1, is SQTIHQWPATLVQPVGSPLSLECTVEGTSNPNLYWYRQAAGRGLQLLFYSVGIGQISSEVPQNLSASRPQDRQFILSSKKLLLSDSGFYLCAWNPRTSPLEAFFGQGTRLTVV.

This clonotype has a count of ten or more. The rearrangement uses TRBV4-1 and TRBJ1-5; tentative D call: TRBD1 (5 bases). This CDR3 contains 15 residues. Trimming shortened V by 4 bases and J by 0 bases, and 10 bases separated the two germline ends. CDR1 and CDR2 from the germline V gene are MGHRA and YSYEKL. CDR3 sequence: CASSRTDNSNQPQHF. The CDR3 DNA is TGCGCCAGCAGCCGGACGGACAATAGCAATCAGCCCCAGCATTTT.

This clonotype was found many times. The chain is built from TRBV20-1 and TRBJ2-2; TRBD1 matches 8 bases. Trimming at V came to 1 base and at J to 4 bases, leaving 5 bases not matched to a gene. The CDR3 extends over 15 amino acids. The germline CDR1 and CDR2 sequences are DFQATT and SNEGSKA (reference sequence). The CDR3 sequence: CSARVQGAFTGELFF. As DNA, the CDR3 is TGCAGTGCTAGAGTTCAGGGGGCCTTCACCGGGGAGCTGTTTTTT.

This clonotype was counted many times. The chain carries TRBV9 and TRBJ1-2, with 9 bases matching TRBD1. With 4 bases clipped from V and 3 bases from J, the junction kept 4 bases outside the gene matches. Germline lookup yields CDR1 SGDLS and CDR2 YYNGEE. This CDR3 has 14 residues. The CDR3 nucleotides are TGTGCCAGCAGCATTGACAGGGGGGACTATGGCTACACCTTC. Its translation: CASSIDRGDYGYTF. Variable domain in full (rest from reference TRBV9 and TRBJ1-2): DSGVTQTPKHLITATGQRVTLRCSPRSGDLSVYWYQQSLDQGLQFLIQYYNGEERAKGNILERFSAQQFPDLHSELNLSSLELGDSALYFCASSIDRGDYGYTFGSGTRLTVV.

This clonotype was observed a few times. A much larger clone differs from this one at a single base, so this may be a read error. No conserved phenylalanine or tryptophan ends this CDR3, so it is likely a read error. The chain is built from TRBV20-1 and TRBJ1-2; the match to TRBD1 covers 7 bases. Trimming took 6 bases from V and 5 from J; bases not matched to a gene: 15. Germline V gives CDR1 DFQATT, CDR2 SNEGSKA (reference sequence). The CDR3 consists of 15 residues. CDR3 protein: CSAPGTDHSTYGYTL. The CDR3 DNA reads as TGCAGTGCCCCAGGGACAGATCATTCCACTTATGGCTACACCCTC.

This chain connects TRBV15 to TRBJ1-6; D not certain. Per the germline V gene, CDR1 is LNHNV and CDR2 is YYDKDF (reference sequence). V was cut by 3 bases and J by 8 bases, with 8 bases left in between. The CDR3 runs 13 residues. CDR3 protein: CATSSISHSPLHF. Written as DNA, the CDR3 is TGTGCCACCAGCAGCATTTCTCATTCACCCCTCCACTTT. Filled out from reference TRBV15 and TRBJ1-6, the complete variable domain reads DAMVIQNPRYQVTQFGKPVTLSCSQTLNHNVMYWYQQKSSQAPKLLFHYYDKDFNNEADTPDNFQSRRPNTSFCFLDIRSPGLGDTAMYLCATSSISHSPLHFGNGTRLTVT.

This clonotype was picked up many times. V is TRBV5-1 and J is TRBJ2-2; 10 nucleotides agree with TRBD2. This CDR3 comprises 15 residues. V lost 4 bases and J lost 1; bases outside the gene matches: 1. Germline V gene data show CDR1 as SGHRS and CDR2 as YFSETQ. DNA for the CDR3: TGCGCCAGCAGCCGGACTAGCGGGAACACCGGGGAGCTGTTTTTT. Its translation: CASSRTSGNTGELFF.

This clonotype occurred many times. The J gene is TRBJ2-2, the V gene TRBV28; D gene ambiguous. CDR3 length: 15 amino acids. V was cut by 5 bases and J by 2 bases, with 12 bases left in between. Germline loops: CDR1 MDHEN, CDR2 SYDVKM. CDR3 DNA sequence: TGTGCCAGCAGTACACTCGGCTTAAACACCGGGGAGCTGTTTTTT. It translates to CASSTLGLNTGELFF.

The V call is TRBV4-1, the J call TRBJ2-2, with D uncertain. This CDR3 has 14 residues. The V gene lost 2 bases and the J gene lost 7 bases, with 11 bases spanning the gap. The germline V gene encodes CDR1 MGHRA and CDR2 YSYEKL. CDR3 region: CASSQPGSNGELFF. DNA of the CDR3: TGCGCCAGCAGCCAACCAGGTTCGAACGGGGAGCTGTTTTTT.

This clonotype was recorded many times. The CDR3 here is CASSESRTGFTF. The DNA for the CDR3 is TGTGCCAGCAGTGAAAGTCGAACAGGGTTTACCTTC. This chain joins TRBV6-1 and TRBJ1-2; weak D call: TRBD1 (6 bases). Trimming removed 2 bases at V and 14 bases at J, with 15 bases between. Germline assignment: CDR1 MNHNS and CDR2 SASEGT. The CDR3 is 12 amino acids.